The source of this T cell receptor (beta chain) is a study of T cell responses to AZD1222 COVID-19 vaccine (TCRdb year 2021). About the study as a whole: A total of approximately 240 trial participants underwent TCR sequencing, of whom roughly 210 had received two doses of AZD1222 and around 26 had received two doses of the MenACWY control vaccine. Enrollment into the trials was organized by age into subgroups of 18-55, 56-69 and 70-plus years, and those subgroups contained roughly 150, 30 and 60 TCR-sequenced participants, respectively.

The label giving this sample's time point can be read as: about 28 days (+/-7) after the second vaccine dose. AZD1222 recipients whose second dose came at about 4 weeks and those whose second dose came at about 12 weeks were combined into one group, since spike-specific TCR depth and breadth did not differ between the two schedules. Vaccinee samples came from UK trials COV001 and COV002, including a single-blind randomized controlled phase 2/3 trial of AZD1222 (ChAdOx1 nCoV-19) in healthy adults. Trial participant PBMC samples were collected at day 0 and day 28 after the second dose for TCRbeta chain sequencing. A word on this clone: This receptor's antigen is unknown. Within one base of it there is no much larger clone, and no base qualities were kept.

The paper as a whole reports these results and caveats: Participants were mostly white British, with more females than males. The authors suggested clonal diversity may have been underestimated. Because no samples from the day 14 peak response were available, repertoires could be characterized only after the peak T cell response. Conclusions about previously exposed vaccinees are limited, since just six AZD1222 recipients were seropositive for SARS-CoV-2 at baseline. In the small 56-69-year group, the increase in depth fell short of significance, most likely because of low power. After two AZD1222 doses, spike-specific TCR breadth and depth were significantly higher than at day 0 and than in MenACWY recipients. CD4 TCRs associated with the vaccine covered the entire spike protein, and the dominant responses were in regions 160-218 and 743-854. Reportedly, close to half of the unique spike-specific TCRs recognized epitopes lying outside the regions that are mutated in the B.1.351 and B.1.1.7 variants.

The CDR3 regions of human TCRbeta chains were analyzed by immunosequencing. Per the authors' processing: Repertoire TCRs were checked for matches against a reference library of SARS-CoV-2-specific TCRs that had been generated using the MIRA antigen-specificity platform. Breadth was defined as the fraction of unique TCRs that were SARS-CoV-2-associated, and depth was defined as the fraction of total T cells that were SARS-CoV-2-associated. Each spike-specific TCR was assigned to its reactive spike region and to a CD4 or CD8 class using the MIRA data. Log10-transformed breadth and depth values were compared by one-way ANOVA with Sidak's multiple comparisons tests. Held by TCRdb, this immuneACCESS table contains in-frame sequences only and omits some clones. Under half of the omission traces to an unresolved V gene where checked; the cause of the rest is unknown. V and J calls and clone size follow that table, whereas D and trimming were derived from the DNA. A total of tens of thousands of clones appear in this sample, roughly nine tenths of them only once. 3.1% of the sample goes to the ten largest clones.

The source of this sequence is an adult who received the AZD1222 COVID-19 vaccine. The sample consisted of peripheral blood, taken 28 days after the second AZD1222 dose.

The CDR3 protein: CASSLLQGDYGYTF. The bases are TGTGCCAGCAGTCTTCTTCAGGGGGATTATGGCTACACCTTC. The sequence joins TRBV2 to TRBJ1-2, with 7 junctional bases fitting TRBD1. Reading the germline V gene gives CDR1 SNHLY and CDR2 FYNNEI. The CDR3 starts with the cysteine, ends with the phenylalanine, and has 14 residues. The CDR3 DNA has 42 bases and is translated from base 1. V is trimmed back by 5 bases and J by 5 bases, and the junction contains 8 bases that no gene match accounts for. With the portions outside the CDR3 filled from the reference TRBV2 and TRBJ1-2 genes, the complete variable region becomes EPEVTQTPSHQVTQMGQEVILRCVPISNHLYFYWYRQILGQKVEFLVSFYNNEISEKSEIFDDQFSVERPDGSNFTLKIRSTKLEDSAMYFCASSLLQGDYGYTFGSGTRLTVV.